This entry lists 21 T cell receptor beta chains sequenced from one sample in a study of regulatory T cells in long-lasting Graves disease. Through Arm-PCR of CDR3 regions and iRepertoire HTBI primers, TCR beta libraries were built. MiXCR was run by TCRdb on the multiplex PCR reads, yielding one entry per CDR3 protein. Of 300,000 to 400,000 distinct CDR3 sequences in the sample, more than 15% were seen once. The sample's time point: newly diagnosed GD, antithyroid drugs for less than 3 months. PBMC RNA served as the TCR library source. This material consisted of peripheral blood mononuclear cells (PBMCs), taken at new diagnosis, from a patient treated with antithyroid drugs. The receptors here all came from a female donor with Graves disease.

The chain is built from TRBV7-9 and TRBJ2-6; TRBD1 matches 10 bases. The CDR3 extends over 18 amino acids. After removal of 5 bases from V and 0 bases from J, the junction contained 7 bases not matched to a gene. Germline-derived CDR1 and CDR2 are SEHNR and FQNEAQ (reference sequence). The CDR3 region has the DNA TGTGCCAGCAGCGTCCCGACAGGGGGCCGCTCTGGGGCCAACGTCCTGACTTTC. This codes for CASSVPTGGRSGANVLTF.

There are a few counts of this clonotype. A read error may be the cause here, since a much bigger clone is one base away. This chain joins TRBV7-2 and TRBJ2-1; 10 nucleotides match TRBD2. The CDR3 contains 15 residues. The germline CDR1 and CDR2 sequences are SGHTA and FQGNSA. DNA for the CDR3: TGCGCCGGCAGCCCGGGGGCTAGCGGGAGTACTGAGCAGTTCTTC. Protein: CAGSPGASGSTEQFF.

In this sample, this clonotype turned up many times. The chain recombines TRBV12-3 or TRBV12-4 with TRBJ2-7; 7 positions agree with TRBD1. V trimming: 5 bases; J trimming: 5 bases; junction bases outside the gene matches: 9. This CDR3 has 14 amino acids. CDR3 protein: CASSPQGNFDEQYF. The DNA for the CDR3 is TGTGCCAGCAGTCCACAGGGGAATTTTGACGAGCAGTACTTC.

The sample holds many counts of this clonotype. The chain uses TRBV9 and TRBJ1-2, with 9 nucleotides matching TRBD1. V gave up 5 bases and J gave up 5 bases; unmatched junction bases: 4. The CDR3 loop spans 13 amino acids. Germline CDR1 SGDLS, CDR2 YYNGEE. CDR3 nucleotides: TGTGCCAGCAGTGTGGGACAGGGTTATGGCTACACCTTC. Translating gives CASSVGQGYGYTF.

This clonotype was observed many times. The chain employs TRBV10-2 and TRBJ2-3; D is unclear. Germline lookup yields CDR1 WSHSY and CDR2 SAAADI. V lost 7 bases, J lost 0 bases, and 11 bases lay in between. CDR3 length equals 14 residues. The CDR3 nucleotides are TGCGCCAGCAAAAGGGCAGGTAGCACAGATACGCAGTATTTT. It specifies CASKRAGSTDTQYF.

This clonotype has at least ten counts. The rearrangement uses TRBV15 and TRBJ2-7, with D possibly TRBD1 on 6 matching bases. This CDR3 has 15 residues. Trimming removed 2 bases from V and 2 bases from J, with 13 bases in between. Germline V lookup: CDR1 LNHNV, CDR2 YYDKDF (reference sequence). CDR3 in amino acids: CATSRPGTPTYEQYF. CDR3 sequence (DNA): TGTGCCACCAGCAGACCCGGGACACCAACCTACGAGCAGTACTTC.

The J gene is TRBJ2-1, the V gene TRBV20-1; tentatively, D is TRBD1 (7 bases). CDR3 size: 15 residues. V lost 3 bases and J 5 bases, leaving 17 bases between the germline ends. CDR1 is DFQATT and CDR2 is SNEGSKA in the germline V gene (reference sequence). The chain's CDR3 is CSASPLTRGDNEQFF. The CDR3 DNA sequence: TGCAGTGCTAGTCCCCTGACCAGGGGGGACAATGAGCAGTTCTTC.

This clonotype has only a few counts. The V and J genes are TRBV28 and TRBJ1-1; TRBD1 matches 7 bases. The junction had 10 bases not matched to a gene; V was cut back by 5 bases and J by 10 bases. Germline assignment: CDR1 MDHEN and CDR2 SYDVKM. The CDR3 loop spans 13 amino acids. The CDR3 bases are TGTGCCAGCAGTCGACAGGGAGGTAGTGGAGCTTTCTTT. Encoded protein: CASSRQGGSGAFF.

There are many counts of this clonotype. The chain carries TRBV3-1 and TRBJ2-7; TRBD2 agrees at 8 bases. CDR1 is LGHDT and CDR2 is YNNKEL in the germline V gene (reference sequence). This CDR3 region has 17 residues. V lost 1 base to trimming and J lost 3 bases; unmatched junction nucleotides: 11. The CDR3 protein is CASSQGGVAGIIYEQYF. The CDR3 DNA reads TGTGCCAGCAGCCAAGGTGGGGTAGCGGGAATCATCTACGAGCAGTACTTC.

The rearrangement links TRBV14 to TRBJ1-1, with no clear D. The V end was cut by 0 bases, the J end by 3 bases, with 14 bases between. The CDR3 spans 16 residues. From germline, CDR1 is SGHDN and CDR2 FVKESK. The CDR3 DNA reads as TGTGCCAGCAGCCAAGATGTAAGGAAGAAGGACACTGAAGCTTTCTTT. This sequence encodes CASSQDVRKKDTEAFF.

This clonotype was observed at least ten times. This chain connects TRBV12-3 or TRBV12-4 to TRBJ2-7, with a weak D call TRBD1 (7 bases). Trimming pared 3 bases from V and 3 bases from J, leaving 12 bases between. The CDR3 spans 14 residues. The CDR3 spells CASSLAGQFYEQYF. DNA for the CDR3: TGTGCCAGCAGTTTGGCGGGACAGTTCTACGAGCAGTACTTC.

This clonotype was picked up many times. The chain couples TRBV14 to TRBJ1-1; weak D call: TRBD1 (5 bases). CDR3 length: 16 amino acids. Germline values: CDR1 SGHDN, CDR2 FVKESK. The V and J ends lost 1 base and 1 base respectively, with 13 bases between them. CDR3 DNA: TGTGCCAGCAGCCAAGGGTGGGGACGTCAGAACACTGAAGCTTTCTTT. Its translation: CASSQGWGRQNTEAFF. Complete variable domain (other parts from reference TRBV14 and TRBJ1-1): EAGVTQFPSHSVIEKGQTVTLRCDPISGHDNLYWYRRVMGKEIKFLLHFVKESKQDESGMPNNRFLAERTGGTYSTLKVQPAELEDSGVYFCASSQGWGRQNTEAFFGQGTRLTVV.

On this clonotype itself: A read error may be the cause here, since a much bigger clone is one base away. This sequence joins TRBV30 and TRBJ2-1; no clear D. The J call may be incorrect, as the DNA end agrees better with TRBJ2-7. The CDR3 has 16 residues. From germline, CDR1 is GTSNPN and CDR2 SVGIG (reference sequence). CDR3 sequence reads: CASSYPASSSYNEQYF. The CDR3 DNA is TGTGCCAGTAGCTACCCTGCGAGTAGCTCCTACAATGAGCAGTACTTC.

This clonotype was seen many times. The chain is built from TRBV6-5 and TRBJ2-3; D is unresolved. Germline V lookup: CDR1 MNHEY, CDR2 SVGAGI. The CDR3 consists of 14 residues. The V gene lost 7 bases and the J gene lost 0 bases, with 11 bases spanning the gap. The CDR3 loop is CASIYSPSTDTQYF. CDR3 DNA: TGTGCCAGCATCTACTCCCCTAGCACAGATACGCAGTATTTT.

At least ten counts were recorded for this clonotype. CDR3 sequence (DNA): TGTGCCAGCTCATTAACTCCCCAGAGCTCCTACAATGAGCAGTTCTTC. Its protein is CASSLTPQSSYNEQFF. The J gene is TRBJ2-1, the V gene TRBV18; D is unclear. Trimming shortened V by 5 bases and J by 0 bases, and 14 bases separated the two germline ends. The length of the CDR3 is 16 residues. Per germline, CDR1 KGHSH and CDR2 LQKENI.

This clonotype was seen ten or more times. The chain's CDR3 is CASSRPSGYEQFF. In nucleotides, the CDR3 is TGTGCCAGCAGCCGCCCAAGCGGTTATGAGCAGTTCTTC. V gene TRBV3-1 combines with J gene TRBJ2-1, with D perhaps TRBD2 (5 bases). In germline, CDR1 is LGHDT, CDR2 YNNKEL (reference sequence). Trimming pared 4 bases from V and 8 bases from J, leaving 12 bases between. CDR3 length: 13 residues.

At least ten counts were recorded for this clonotype. The chain recombines TRBV6-1 with TRBJ2-7, with TRBD2 matching 9 bases. This CDR3 contains 15 residues. Germline CDR1 and CDR2: MNHNS and SASEGT. V gave up 2 bases and J gave up 4 bases; unmatched junction bases: 6. This CDR3 reads CASSELGTSWYEQYF. Here the CDR3 DNA reads TGTGCCAGCAGTGAATTAGGGACTAGCTGGTACGAGCAGTACTTC.

The CDR3: CASNKERHSSYEQYF. CDR3 sequence (DNA): TGTGCCAGCAACAAGGAAAGACATTCCTCCTACGAGCAGTACTTC. This rearrangement joins TRBV27 to TRBJ2-7; no firm D call. CDR3 length: 15 amino acids. CDR1 and CDR2 from the germline V gene are MNHEY and SMNVEV (reference sequence). V lost 7 bases and J lost 0, with 16 bases in between.

V and J are TRBV7-2 and TRBJ1-1; TRBD1 matches at 7 bases. Germline V lookup: CDR1 SGHTA, CDR2 FQGNSA. V was pared by 5 bases and J by 3 bases, with 9 bases of the junction left unmatched. The CDR3 is 15 residues long. CDR3 nucleotides: TGTGCCAGCAGCACCAGACAGGGTTCGGACACTGAAGCTTTCTTT. Encoded protein: CASSTRQGSDTEAFF.

This clonotype showed up many times. The genes are TRBV12-3 or TRBV12-4 and TRBJ1-5; 8 positions agree with TRBD1. The CDR3 has 16 amino acids. V gave up 5 bases and J gave up 0 bases; unmatched junction bases: 6. The DNA of the CDR3 is TGTGCCAGCAGTGAAACAGGGGGGTATAGCAATCAGCCCCAGCATTTT. Its translation is CASSETGGYSNQPQHF.

The rearrangement joins TRBV6-1 to TRBJ1-1; 7 nucleotides match TRBD1. The CDR3 has 17 residues. J lost 7 bases, V lost 6 bases, and 20 bases had no gene match. CDR1 and CDR2 (germline): MNHNS, SASEGT. The chain's CDR3 is CASSLTRTGGEESEAFF. The CDR3, as DNA: TGTGCCAGCAGCCTCACCCGGACAGGCGGGGAGGAGAGTGAAGCTTTCTTT.